Listed here are 22 T cell receptor beta chains from one sample, sequenced in a study of blood T cell repertoires in COVID-19. TCRdb keeps only in-frame clones here, not all; method: immunoSEQ multiplex PCR. The profile shows about 270,000 clones, approximately 88% of them singletons. The specimen sequenced was PBMCs or T cells enriched from blood (not recorded which). The receptors originated from a woman aged 40 to 49 with acute COVID-19.

J is TRBJ2-1 and V is TRBV5-4; perhaps TRBD2 as D (5 bases). The CDR3 is 14 residues long. Germline-derived CDR1 and CDR2 are SGHNT and YYREEE (reference sequence). V lost 2 bases and J 3 bases, leaving 9 bases between the germline ends. Here the CDR3 reads CASSLEGSYNEQFF. Here the CDR3 DNA reads TGTGCCAGCAGCTTAGAGGGCAGCTACAATGAGCAGTTCTTC.

Comment on this clone: The sample holds other DNA sequences that translate to the same CDR3. The chain joins TRBV6-5 to TRBJ2-1, with 8 bases lining up with TRBD2. The CDR3 sequence is 15 residues long. Trimming cost V 6 bases and J 0 bases; bases outside gene matches: 4. CDR1 and CDR2 from the germline V gene are MNHEY and SVGAGI. This CDR3 reads CASRVSGSSYNEQFF. The CDR3 coding sequence is TGTGCCAGCAGAGTAAGCGGGAGCTCCTACAATGAGCAGTTCTTC.

The chain uses TRBV6-5 and TRBJ1-3; the match to TRBD1 covers 10 bases. The V and J ends lost 2 bases and 2 bases, in that order; junction bases with no gene match: 0. This CDR3 has 15 residues. Germline V gene data show CDR1 as MNHEY and CDR2 as SVGAGI. DNA for the CDR3: TGTGCCAGCAGTTACGGGACAGGGGCTGGAAACACCATATATTTT. Amino acids: CASSYGTGAGNTIYF.

This clone was seen a single time. The V gene is TRBV21-1, the J gene TRBJ2-1; no check of the table's D call, TRBD2, against the DNA was made. TRBV21-1 is a listed pseudogene. This CDR3 comprises 16 residues. The CDR3 coding sequence is TGTGCCAGCAGCAAAAGGGTGAGGGAGGGAAAATTTGAGCAGTTCTTC. Amino acids: CASSKRVREGKFEQFF.

With respect to this clone: This sample also contains other DNA sequences that code for the same CDR3. The chain couples TRBV5-1 to TRBJ1-4; the D gene is possibly TRBD1 (5 bases). This CDR3 spans 14 amino acids. Trimming shortened V by 0 bases and J by 8 bases, and 11 bases separated the two germline ends. Germline V gene data show CDR1 as SGHRS and CDR2 as YFSETQ. The CDR3 nucleotides read TGCGCCAGCAGCTTGGGGCAGGGAGGAGAAAAACTGTTTTTT. It translates to CASSLGQGGEKLFF.

The chain recombines TRBV11-3 with TRBJ2-7; D not certain. The length of the CDR3 is 13 residues. Trimming shortened V by 1 base and J by 4 bases, and 8 bases separated the two germline ends. Germline V gene sequence: CDR1 SGHNT, CDR2 YENEEA. The CDR3 sequence is CASSLAPTYEQYV. The CDR3 DNA reads TGTGCCAGCAGCTTAGCCCCGACTTACGAGCAGTACGTC.

V is TRBV13 and J is TRBJ2-3, with no clear D. The ends were cut back, 4 bases at V and 5 bases at J, with 10 bases in the middle. The CDR3 contains 13 residues. Germline CDR1 is PRHDT and CDR2 is FYEKMQ (reference sequence). CDR3 sequence reads: CASSSQHRDTQYF. The CDR3 DNA reads TGTGCCAGCAGCTCACAACACCGAGATACGCAGTATTTT.

The V gene is TRBV21-1, the J gene TRBJ2-1; the D call of TRBD1 is as the table states it, not checked on the DNA. TRBV21-1 is described as a pseudogene. There are 17 residues in the CDR3. The CDR3 DNA is TGTGCCAGCAGCAAACACTCGGGACAGGGGCTGGGGAATGAGCAGTTCTTC. Translating gives CASSKHSGQGLGNEQFF.

The rearrangement uses TRBV10-2 and TRBJ2-2, with 9 positions matching TRBD2. CDR1 and CDR2 (germline): WSHSY, SAAADI. This CDR3 contains 16 residues. The junction had 3 bases not matched to a gene; V was cut back by 1 base and J by 3 bases. The CDR3 coding sequence is TGCGCCAGCAGTGAGTGGGGCGGGAGGGACACCGGGGAGCTGTTTTTT. Encoded protein: CASSEWGGRDTGELFF.

V usage is TRBV24-1 and J usage is TRBJ2-5, with a possible D match to TRBD2 (6 bases). CDR3 length: 15 residues. Deletions cut 0 bases from V and 5 bases from J, with 12 bases between. The germline V gene encodes CDR1 KGHDR and CDR2 SFDVKD. The CDR3 DNA sequence: TGTGCCACCAGTGATTTGGGGAGTGGGAGGGAGACCCAGTACTTC. Translation gives CATSDLGSGRETQYF.

This clone was detected only once. The chain combines TRBV11-2 with TRBJ2-3, with D possibly TRBD1 on 6 matching bases. The germline gives CDR1 SGHAT, CDR2 FQNNGV. The V end was cut by 0 bases, the J end by 3 bases, with 10 bases between. The CDR3 loop spans 15 amino acids. CDR3 coding DNA: TGTGCCAGCAGCTTAGATACAGGGCATACAGATACGCAGTATTTT. It yields the protein CASSLDTGHTDTQYF.

The chain employs TRBV21-1 and TRBJ2-2; the table gives TRBD1 as D, unverified against the DNA. TRBV21-1 is shown as a pseudogene. CDR3 size: 16 residues. CDR3 amino acids: CASSKAGSQGPGELFF. CDR3 coding DNA: TGTGCCAGCAGCAAAGCGGGTTCTCAGGGCCCCGGGGAGCTGTTTTTT.

The V call is TRBV27, the J call TRBJ2-3; tentatively, D is TRBD2 (5 bases). This CDR3 has 16 amino acids. Trimming removed 2 bases from V and 2 bases from J, with 14 bases in between. Germline CDR1 MNHEY, CDR2 SMNVEV (reference sequence). The DNA for the CDR3 is TGTGCCAGCAGTTTACTTCAAGGCGGGTCCACAGATACGCAGTATTTT. This codes for CASSLLQGGSTDTQYF.

The chain joins TRBV29-1 to TRBJ2-5; D gene ambiguous. The CDR3 runs to 12 residues. The V gene's germline CDR1 is SQVTM and CDR2 ANQGSEA. V was clipped by 3 bases and J by 2 bases, with 7 bases between them. The CDR3 loop reads CSVESSQETQYF. The CDR3 region has the DNA TGCAGCGTTGAGTCCAGTCAAGAGACCCAGTACTTC.

The rearrangement joins TRBV11-2 to TRBJ2-3; perhaps TRBD2 as D (6 bases). With 1 base removed from V and 3 bases from J, the gap between germline ends came to 17 bases. The CDR3 is 17 amino acids. CDR1 and CDR2 (germline): SGHAT, FQNNGV. CDR3 sequence (DNA): TGTGCCAGCAGCTTAGTCTGGGCCGGGAGAAGAACAGATACGCAGTATTTT. It yields the protein CASSLVWAGRRTDTQYF.

This sequence joins TRBV10-3 and TRBJ2-1, with TRBD2 matching over 11 bases. Looked up from germline, CDR1 is ENHRY and CDR2 is SYGVKD. V lost 0 bases and J lost 7; bases outside the gene matches: 5. The CDR3 is 16 amino acids. CDR3 region: CAISESLAGDGNEQFF. The CDR3 DNA is TGTGCCATCAGTGAGTCACTAGCGGGAGATGGGAATGAGCAGTTCTTC.

The J gene is TRBJ2-5, the V gene TRBV5-6, with D maybe TRBD1 (5 bases). CDR3 size: 13 residues. V was cut by 1 base and J by 6 bases, with 10 bases left in between. Germline values: CDR1 SGHDT, CDR2 YYEEEE. CDR3 protein: CASSLTGRQTQYF. CDR3 DNA: TGTGCCAGCAGCTTGACAGGCAGGCAGACCCAGTACTTC.

The chain is built from TRBV28 and TRBJ1-2; D possibly corresponds to TRBD1 (5 bases). Germline CDR1 MDHEN, CDR2 SYDVKM. This CDR3 contains 12 residues. Trimming cost V 5 bases and J 6 bases, with 10 bases left between them. The CDR3 sequence is CASSTSGNGYTF. In DNA, the CDR3 is TGTGCCAGCAGTACGTCAGGGAATGGCTACACCTTC.

This chain connects TRBV7-9 to TRBJ2-1; unclear D gene. Germline V gene sequence: CDR1 SEHNR, CDR2 FQNEAQ (reference sequence). V lost 6 bases and J lost 6, with 9 bases in between. The CDR3 spans 12 residues. For the CDR3, the DNA is TGTGCCAGCAGGGAACGGAGCAATGAGCAGTTCTTC. As protein: CASRERSNEQFF.

The rearrangement joins TRBV6-5 to TRBJ1-1; D remains unclear. Germline CDR1 is MNHEY and CDR2 is SVGAGI. Trimming left V 8 bases short and J 9 bases short, with 22 bases between. This CDR3 has 14 amino acids. The CDR3 bases are TGTGCCAGCGACGGACGCCCTAGTCACGGGAAAGCTTTCTTT. This translates into CASDGRPSHGKAFF.

The chain recombines TRBV7-6 with TRBJ2-7; no clear D gene. Between the trimmed V and J ends, which lost 1 base and 9 bases, there was a span of 13 bases. This CDR3 region has 13 residues. The germline V gene encodes CDR1 SGHVS and CDR2 FNYEAQ. The CDR3 loop reads CASSLGYGLGQYV. The CDR3 DNA is TGTGCCAGCAGCTTAGGTTATGGGCTCGGGCAGTACGTC.

The chain uses TRBV2 and TRBJ1-1; the D is unclear. The CDR3 loop spans 10 amino acids. CDR1 and CDR2 (germline): SNHLY, FYNNEI. V dropped 6 bases and J dropped 3 bases, with 2 bases sitting between them. CDR3 residues: CASSDTEAFF. As DNA, the CDR3 is TGTGCCAGCAGCGACACTGAAGCTTTCTTT.